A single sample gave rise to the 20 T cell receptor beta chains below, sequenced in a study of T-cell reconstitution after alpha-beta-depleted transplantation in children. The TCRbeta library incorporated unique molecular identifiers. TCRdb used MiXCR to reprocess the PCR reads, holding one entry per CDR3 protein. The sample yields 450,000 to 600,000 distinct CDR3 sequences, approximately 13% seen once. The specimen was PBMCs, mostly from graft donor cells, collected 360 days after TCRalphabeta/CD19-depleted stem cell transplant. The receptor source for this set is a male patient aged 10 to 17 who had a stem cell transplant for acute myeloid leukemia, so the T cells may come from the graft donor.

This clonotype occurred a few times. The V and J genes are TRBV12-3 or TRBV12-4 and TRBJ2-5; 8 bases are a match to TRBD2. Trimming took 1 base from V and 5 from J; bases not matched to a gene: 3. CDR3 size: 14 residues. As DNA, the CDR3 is TGTGCCAGCAGTTTAGTTAGCGGGACCGAGACCCAGTACTTC. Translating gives CASSLVSGTETQYF.

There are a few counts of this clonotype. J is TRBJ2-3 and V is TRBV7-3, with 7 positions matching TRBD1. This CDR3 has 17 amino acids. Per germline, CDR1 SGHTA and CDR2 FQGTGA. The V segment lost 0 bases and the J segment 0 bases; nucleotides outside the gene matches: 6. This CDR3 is CASSLTGGGWSTDTQYF. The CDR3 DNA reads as TGTGCCAGCAGCTTAACAGGGGGCGGATGGAGCACAGATACGCAGTATTTT.

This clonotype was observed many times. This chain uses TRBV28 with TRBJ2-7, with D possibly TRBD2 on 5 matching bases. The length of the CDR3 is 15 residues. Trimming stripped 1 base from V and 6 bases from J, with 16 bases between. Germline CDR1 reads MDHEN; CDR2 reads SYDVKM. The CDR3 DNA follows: TGTGCCAGCAGTTTATCCCTACTAGTTACGGGCGAGCAGTACTTC. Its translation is CASSLSLLVTGEQYF.

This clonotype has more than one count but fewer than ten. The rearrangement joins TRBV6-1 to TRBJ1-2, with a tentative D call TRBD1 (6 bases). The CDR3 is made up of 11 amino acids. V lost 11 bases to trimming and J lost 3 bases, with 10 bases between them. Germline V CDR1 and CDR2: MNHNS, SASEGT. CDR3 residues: CAVGGYYGYTF. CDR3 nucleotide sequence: TGTGCCGTAGGGGGGTACTATGGCTACACCTTC.

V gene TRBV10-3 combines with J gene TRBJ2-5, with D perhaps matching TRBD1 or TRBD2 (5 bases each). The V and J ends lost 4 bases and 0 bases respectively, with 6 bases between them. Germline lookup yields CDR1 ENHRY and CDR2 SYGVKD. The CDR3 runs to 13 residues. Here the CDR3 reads CAISGGNQETQYF. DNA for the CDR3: TGTGCCATCAGTGGGGGGAACCAAGAGACCCAGTACTTC.

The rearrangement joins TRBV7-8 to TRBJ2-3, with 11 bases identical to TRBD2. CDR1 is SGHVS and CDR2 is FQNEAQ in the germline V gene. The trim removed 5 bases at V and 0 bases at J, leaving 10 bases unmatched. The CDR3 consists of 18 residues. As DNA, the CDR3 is TGTGCCAGCAGCCCAGGACTAGCGGGTGCTTATAGCACAGATACGCAGTATTTT. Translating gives CASSPGLAGAYSTDTQYF.

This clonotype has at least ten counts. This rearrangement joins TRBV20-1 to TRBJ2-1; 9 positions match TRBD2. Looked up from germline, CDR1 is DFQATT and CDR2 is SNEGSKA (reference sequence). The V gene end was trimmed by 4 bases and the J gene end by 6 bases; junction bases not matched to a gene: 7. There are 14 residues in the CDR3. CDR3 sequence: CSATRAGGLNEQFF. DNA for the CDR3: TGCAGTGCTACCCGAGCGGGAGGCCTCAATGAGCAGTTCTTC.

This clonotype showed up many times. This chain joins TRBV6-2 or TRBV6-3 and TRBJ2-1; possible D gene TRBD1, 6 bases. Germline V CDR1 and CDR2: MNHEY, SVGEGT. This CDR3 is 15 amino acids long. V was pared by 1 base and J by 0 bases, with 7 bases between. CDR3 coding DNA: TGTGCCAGCAGTTACTTGGACAGCTCCTACAATGAGCAGTTCTTC. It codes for CASSYLDSSYNEQFF.

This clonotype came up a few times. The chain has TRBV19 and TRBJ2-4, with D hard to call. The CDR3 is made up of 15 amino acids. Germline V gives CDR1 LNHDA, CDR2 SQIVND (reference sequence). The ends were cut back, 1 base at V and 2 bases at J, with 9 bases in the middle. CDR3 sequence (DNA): TGTGCCAGTAGTATAGGCGGCCAGACCAAAAACATTCAGTACTTC. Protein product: CASSIGGQTKNIQYF.

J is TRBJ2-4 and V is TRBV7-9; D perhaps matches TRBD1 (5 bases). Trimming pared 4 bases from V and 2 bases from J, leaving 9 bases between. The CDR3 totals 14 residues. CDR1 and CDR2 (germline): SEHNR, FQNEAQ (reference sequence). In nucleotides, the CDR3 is TGTGCCAGCAGCTCGGACACTACCAAAAACATTCAGTACTTC. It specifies CASSSDTTKNIQYF. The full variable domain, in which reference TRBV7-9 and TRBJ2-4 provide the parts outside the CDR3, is DTGVSQNPRHKITKRGQNVTFRCDPISEHNRLYWYRQTLGQGPEFLTYFQNEAQLEKSRLLSDRFSAERPKGSFSTLEIQRTEQGDSAMYLCASSSDTTKNIQYFGAGTRLSVL.

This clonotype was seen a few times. The CDR3 DNA reads TGTGCCACCAGTGATTACTTGGAGGAGCAGTACTTC. Its protein is CATSDYLEEQYF. This chain uses TRBV24-1 with TRBJ2-7; D remains ambiguous. CDR3 length: 12 residues. CDR1 and CDR2 from the germline V gene are KGHDR and SFDVKD. V lost 2 bases and J 7 bases, leaving 8 bases between the germline ends.

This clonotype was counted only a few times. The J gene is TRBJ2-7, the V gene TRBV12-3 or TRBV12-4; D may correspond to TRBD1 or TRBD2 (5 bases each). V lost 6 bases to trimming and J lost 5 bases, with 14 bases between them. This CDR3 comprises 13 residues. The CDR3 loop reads CASRSGTPHEQYF. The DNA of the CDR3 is TGTGCCAGCAGGTCCGGGACCCCCCACGAGCAGTACTTC.

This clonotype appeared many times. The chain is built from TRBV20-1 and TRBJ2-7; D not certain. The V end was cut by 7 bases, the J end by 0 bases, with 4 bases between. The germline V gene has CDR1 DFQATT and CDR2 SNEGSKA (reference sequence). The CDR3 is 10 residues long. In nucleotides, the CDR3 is TGCAGTGGGGGCTCCTACGAGCAGTACTTC. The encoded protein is CSGGSYEQYF.

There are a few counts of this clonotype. CDR3: CASSKVGGDRPMNTEAFF. The CDR3 DNA reads as TGTGCCAGCAGCAAAGTAGGCGGAGACAGACCTATGAACACTGAAGCTTTCTTT. The gene calls are TRBV21-1 and TRBJ1-1; TRBD1 was called by the table and not checked on the DNA. TRBV21-1 is noted as a pseudogene. The CDR3 covers 18 residues.

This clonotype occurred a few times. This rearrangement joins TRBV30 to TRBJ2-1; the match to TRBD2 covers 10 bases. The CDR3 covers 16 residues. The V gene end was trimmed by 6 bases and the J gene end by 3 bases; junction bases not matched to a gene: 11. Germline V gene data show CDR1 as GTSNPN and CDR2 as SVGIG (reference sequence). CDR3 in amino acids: CACNDKTSGRYNEQFF. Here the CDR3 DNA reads TGTGCCTGTAATGATAAGACTAGCGGGCGCTACAATGAGCAGTTCTTC.

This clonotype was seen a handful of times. The CDR3 nucleotides are TGCGCCAGCAGCTTGTGGAGGACAGAGGGGAAAACTCTCCACAATGAGCAGTTCTTC. Its protein product is CASSLWRTEGKTLHNEQFF. V gene TRBV5-1 combines with J gene TRBJ2-1; D perhaps matches TRBD1 (6 bases). Between the trimmed V and J ends, which lost 1 base and 5 bases, there was a span of 25 bases. The CDR3 runs 19 residues. The germline V gene encodes CDR1 SGHRS and CDR2 YFSETQ.

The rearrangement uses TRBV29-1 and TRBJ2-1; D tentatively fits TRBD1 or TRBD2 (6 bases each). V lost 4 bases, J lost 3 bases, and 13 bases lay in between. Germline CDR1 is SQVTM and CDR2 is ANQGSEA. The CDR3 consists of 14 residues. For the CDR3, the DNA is TGCAGCGTTGGTTTCGGGGGCAGCTACAATGAGCAGTTCTTC. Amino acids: CSVGFGGSYNEQFF.

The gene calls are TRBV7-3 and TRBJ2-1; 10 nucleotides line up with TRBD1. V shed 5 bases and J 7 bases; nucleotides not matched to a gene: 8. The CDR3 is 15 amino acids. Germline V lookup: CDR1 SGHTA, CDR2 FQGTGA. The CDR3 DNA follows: TGTGCCAGCAGCCGCCGGGACAGGGGAAGGAATGAGCAGTTCTTC. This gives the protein CASSRRDRGRNEQFF.

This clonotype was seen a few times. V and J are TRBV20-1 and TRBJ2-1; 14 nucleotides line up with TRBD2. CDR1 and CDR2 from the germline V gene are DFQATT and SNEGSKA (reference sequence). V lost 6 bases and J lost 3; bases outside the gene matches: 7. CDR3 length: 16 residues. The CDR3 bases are TGCAGTGCCGCAAGGACTAGCGGGAGGTTCTACAATGAGCAGTTCTTC. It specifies CSAARTSGRFYNEQFF.

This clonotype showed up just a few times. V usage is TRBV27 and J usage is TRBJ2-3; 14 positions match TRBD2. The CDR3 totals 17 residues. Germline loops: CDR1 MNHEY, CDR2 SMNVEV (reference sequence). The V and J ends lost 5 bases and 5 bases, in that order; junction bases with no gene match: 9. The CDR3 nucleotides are TGTGCCAGCAGTGGGGAGACTAGCGGGAGGGTCGTAGATACGCAGTATTTT. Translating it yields CASSGETSGRVVDTQYF.